This entry lists 17 T cell receptor beta chains sequenced from one sample in a study of T cell responses to AZD1222 COVID-19 vaccine. Profiling relied on immunoSEQ multiplex PCR, and the TCRdb table lists in-frame clones only, not all of them. The sample holds 150,000 or so clones, about nine tenths seen once. The material sequenced was peripheral blood, taken 28 days after the second AZD1222 dose. These receptors all stem from an adult who received the AZD1222 COVID-19 vaccine.

For the CDR3, the DNA is TGTGCCAGCAGCCAGAGCGAAGGGTCCCAGACCCAGTACTTC. Its translation: CASSQSEGSQTQYF. The chain recombines TRBV3-1 (or the pseudogene TRBV3-2) with TRBJ2-5, with D uncertain. Germline V gene lookup returns CDR1 LGHDT and CDR2 YNNKEL (reference sequence). The CDR3 contains 14 residues. The V and J ends lost 3 bases and 6 bases respectively, with 14 bases between them.

The V gene is TRBV18, the J gene TRBJ2-2; D ambiguous. V gave up 6 bases and J gave up 3 bases, with 14 bases separating them. The germline V gene has CDR1 KGHSH and CDR2 LQKENI. This CDR3 spans 15 amino acids. The CDR3 reads CASSQRASDTGELFF. CDR3 DNA: TGTGCCAGCTCCCAAAGGGCGTCGGACACCGGGGAGCTGTTTTTT.

The chain carries TRBV6-6 and TRBJ1-5; 7 bases align to TRBD1. The CDR3 covers 14 residues. CDR1 is MNHNY and CDR2 is SVGAGI in the germline V gene (reference sequence). V trimming: 5 bases; J trimming: 7 bases; junction bases outside the gene matches: 8. The CDR3 region has the DNA TGTGCCAGCAGTCACCAGGGGGACGGACAGCCCCAGCATTTT. Its protein is CASSHQGDGQPQHF.

This chain joins TRBV29-1 and TRBJ1-4, with 7 positions matching TRBD1. The CDR3 consists of 12 residues. Trimming took 5 bases from V and 14 from J; bases not matched to a gene: 11. Per germline, CDR1 SQVTM and CDR2 ANQGSEA. DNA for the CDR3: TGCAGCGTTCGGGACAGCTTAAGAGCTCTGTTTTTT. Translation gives CSVRDSLRALFF. The full variable domain, with the rest looked up from reference TRBV29-1 and TRBJ1-4, is SAVISQKPSRDICQRGTSLTIQCQVDSQVTMMFWYRQQPGQSLTLIATANQGSEATYESGFVIDKFPISRPNLTFSTLTVSNMSPEDSSIYLCSVRDSLRALFFGSGTQLSVL.

The J gene is TRBJ1-2, the V gene TRBV3-1 (or the pseudogene TRBV3-2); weak D call: TRBD1 (5 bases). CDR3 size: 15 residues. Germline CDR1 and CDR2: LGHDT and YNNKEL (reference sequence). Trimming cost V 4 bases and J 8 bases, with 20 bases left between them. The CDR3 here is CASSLGGATAGGYTF. In nucleotides, the CDR3 is TGTGCCAGCAGCCTGGGTGGGGCGACGGCGGGCGGCTACACCTTC.

This chain joins TRBV5-1 and TRBJ1-3; D gene unclear. CDR1 and CDR2 (germline): SGHRS, YFSETQ. V was shortened by 4 bases and J by 1 base, with 6 bases between the two germline ends. CDR3 length equals 13 residues. In nucleotides, the CDR3 is TGCGCCAGCAGCCCAGATTCTGGAAACACCATATATTTT. It encodes CASSPDSGNTIYF.

This sequence joins TRBV7-6 and TRBJ1-3, with 9 bases that match TRBD1. Looked up from germline, CDR1 is SGHVS and CDR2 is FNYEAQ. The CDR3 has 16 residues. After removal of 5 bases from V and 1 base from J, the junction contained 6 bases not matched to a gene. CDR3 nucleotides: TGTGCCAGCAGCCTACAGGGGGCTAGGTCTGGAAACACCATATATTTT. It yields the protein CASSLQGARSGNTIYF. The complete variable domain, with remaining parts taken from reference TRBV7-6 and TRBJ1-3, reads GAGVSQSPRYKVTKRGQDVALRCDPISGHVSLYWYRQALGQGPEFLTYFNYEAQQDKSGLPNDRFSAERPEGSISTLTIQRTEQRDSAMYRCASSLQGARSGNTIYFGEGSWLTVV.

The chain employs TRBV18 and TRBJ1-2; 8 nucleotides line up with TRBD1. V shed 7 bases, J shed 1 base, and the junction held 14 bases outside the gene matches. Germline CDR1 KGHSH, CDR2 LQKENI. The CDR3 totals 17 residues. The CDR3 is CASLAGTGEDGNYGYTF. Written as DNA, the CDR3 is TGTGCCAGCTTAGCCGGGACAGGCGAGGATGGTAACTATGGCTACACCTTC.

The V gene is TRBV9, the J gene TRBJ2-3; D remains unclear. In germline, CDR1 is SGDLS, CDR2 YYNGEE. The CDR3 is made up of 13 amino acids. Trimming cost V 0 bases and J 3 bases, with 5 bases left between them. CDR3 sequence (DNA): TGTGCCAGCAGCGTAGAAGGTACAGATACGCAGTATTTT. Protein: CASSVEGTDTQYF.

The V and J genes are TRBV23-1 and TRBJ1-3, with a weak D call TRBD1 (5 bases). TRBV23-1 is annotated as an ORF whose role is uncertain. The V gene lost 4 bases and the J gene lost 4 bases, with 14 bases spanning the gap. The CDR3 sequence is 15 residues long. This CDR3 reads CASSPMGQGGNTIYF. The CDR3 region has the DNA TGCGCCAGCAGTCCGATGGGGCAGGGCGGAAACACCATATATTTT.

The chain uses TRBV5-1 and TRBJ2-3; D is ambiguous. The CDR3 has 14 amino acids. CDR1 SGHRS and CDR2 YFSETQ come from the germline V gene. With 0 bases removed from V and 2 bases from J, the gap between germline ends came to 7 bases. This chain's CDR3 is CASSLGQTTDTQYF. The CDR3 DNA reads TGCGCCAGCAGCTTGGGGCAGACCACAGATACGCAGTATTTT.

CDR3 sequence (DNA): TGTGCCAGCAGCTCCATAGGGGATATCTCCTACGAGCAGTACTTC. Its translation is CASSSIGDISYEQYF. V gene TRBV5-6 combines with J gene TRBJ2-7; maybe TRBD1 (5 bases). The CDR3 totals 15 residues. Deletions cut 3 bases from V and 0 bases from J, with 13 bases between. Germline CDR1 is SGHDT and CDR2 is YYEEEE.

The genes are TRBV11-3 and TRBJ2-6; 12 nucleotides line up with TRBD2. The CDR3 is 19 amino acids. With 4 bases clipped from V and 0 bases from J, the junction kept 7 bases outside the gene matches. The V gene's germline CDR1 is SGHNT and CDR2 YENEEA. The CDR3 loop reads CASSSRLAGAISGANVLTF. The CDR3 DNA is TGTGCCAGCAGCTCCCGACTAGCGGGGGCCATCTCTGGGGCCAACGTCCTGACTTTC.

The V call is TRBV29-1, the J call TRBJ2-1, with 7 nucleotides matching TRBD2. CDR3 length equals 13 residues. V shed 8 bases and J 9 bases; nucleotides not matched to a gene: 13. Germline V CDR1 and CDR2: SQVTM, ANQGSEA. DNA of the CDR3: TGCAGCTGCAGGGAGGGCGGGGCCGGTGAGCAGTTCTTC. Translated, it gives CSCREGGAGEQFF.

The chain employs TRBV6-2 or TRBV6-3 and TRBJ2-7; 7 nucleotides align to TRBD2. Germline CDR1 reads MNHEY; CDR2 reads SVGEGT. This CDR3 is built from 12 residues. Losses at the gene ends were 6 bases for V and 4 bases for J; bases not matched to a gene: 3. The CDR3 loop is CASSQRGYEQYF. The CDR3 DNA reads TGTGCCAGCAGCCAGCGGGGTTACGAGCAGTACTTC.

The gene calls are TRBV30 and TRBJ2-1; D possibly uses TRBD1 or TRBD2 (5 bases each). Germline V gene data show CDR1 as GTSNPN and CDR2 as SVGIG (reference sequence). V was trimmed by 3 bases and J by 7 bases, leaving 7 bases between them. The CDR3 covers 11 residues. The CDR3 DNA is TGTGCCTGGAGCAGGGAGAATGAGCAGTTCTTC. Amino acid sequence: CAWSRENEQFF.

In its sample, this clone was seen once. The V gene is TRBV28, the J gene TRBJ1-3, with D tentatively TRBD1 (5 bases). V was clipped by 8 bases and J by 8 bases, with 22 bases between them. The CDR3 totals 15 residues. Germline values: CDR1 MDHEN, CDR2 SYDVKM. The chain's CDR3 is CASRPGGTGEYTIYF. CDR3 nucleotides: TGTGCCAGCCGCCCCGGGGGGACGGGTGAATACACCATATATTTT.